This record concerns one TCR beta chain sequence. The study ran its PCR with 60 Vbeta and 13 Jbeta primers. In the study's own analysis: There were about 80 million unique TCR beta chains by a later count, and 8.5 million to 14 million of them were shared. Using immunoSEQ multiplex PCR, the repertoire was profiled, and TCRdb retains in-frame clones only, with some absent. The D gene and trimming were derived from the DNA, and the V and J assignments and clone size from that table. Among 150,000 or so clones, approximately 81% were seen once, and the ten largest hold roughly 2.1%. Germline CDR1 SGHRS, CDR2 YFSETQ. The CDR3 totals 20 residues. V shed 3 bases, J shed 4 bases, and the junction held 21 bases outside the gene matches. The sample comes from a study of cytomegalovirus exposure and HLA in healthy donors.

The TCR originated in a young man in good health and CMV-seronegative. The chain has TRBV5-1 and TRBJ1-1, with 10 bases matching TRBD1. The sample taken for sequencing was PBMCs. The CDR3 DNA follows: TGCGCCAGCAGCTATAGCCCCGCTGAGTTATTGACAGGGGGCATCACTGAAGCTTTCTTT. The encoded protein is CASSYSPAELLTGGITEAFF.